One and the same sample provided the 19 T cell receptor beta chains below, sequenced in a study of graft-versus-host responses after intestinal transplantation. Repertoires were generated with immunoSEQ multiplex PCR, while TCRdb's copy carries only in-frame clones and drops some. The table shows about 94,000 clones, with roughly 90% occurring only once. These receptors are not linked to any known antigen. The sample was unstimulated CD8+ T cells sorted from spleen or lymph node cells, taken before intestinal transplant. All receptors come from a human donor who received an intestinal transplant.

This chain joins TRBV19 and TRBJ2-7; D may be TRBD2 (5 bases). This CDR3 is built from 11 residues. Germline V CDR1 and CDR2: LNHDA, SQIVND (reference sequence). The V and J ends lost 5 bases and 3 bases respectively, with 5 bases between them. The CDR3, as DNA: TGTGCCAGTAGTGGACTCTACGAGCAGTACTTC. Protein product: CASSGLYEQYF.

The V call is TRBV4-2, the J call TRBJ2-1, with 7 bases identical to TRBD2. The CDR3 length is 16 residues. CDR1 LGHNA and CDR2 YNFKEQ come from the germline V gene. Germline trimming cut 5 bases from V and 7 bases from J; bases unmatched to any gene: 14. The CDR3 sequence is CASSEKAGLGRNEQFF. CDR3 DNA: TGTGCCAGCAGCGAGAAAGCGGGACTGGGCAGGAATGAGCAGTTCTTC.

This clone was observed once. The rearrangement joins TRBV7-9 to TRBJ2-7, with D maybe TRBD1 (6 bases). Germline V gene lookup returns CDR1 SEHNR and CDR2 FQNEAQ (reference sequence). The CDR3 has 14 amino acids. The V end lost 5 bases, the J end lost 0 bases, and 11 bases lay between the germline ends. Written as DNA, the CDR3 is TGTGCCAGCAGCAACACAGGGAGCTCCTACGAGCAGTACTTC. Translated: CASSNTGSSYEQYF.

This clone was recorded once. The V gene is TRBV27, the J gene TRBJ2-5, with a possible D match to TRBD1 (5 bases). V shed 0 bases and J shed 4 bases, with 12 bases lying between them. Per germline, CDR1 MNHEY and CDR2 SMNVEV (reference sequence). The CDR3 covers 15 residues. CDR3: CASSLSLRVGETQYF. As DNA, the CDR3 is TGTGCCAGCAGTTTATCGCTCAGGGTGGGAGAGACCCAGTACTTC.

The CDR3: CASTPGTGGGEQFF. CDR3 bases: TGTGCCAGTACACCCGGGACAGGGGGGGGTGAGCAGTTCTTC. This sequence joins TRBV19 and TRBJ2-1, with 11 nucleotides matching TRBD1. Germline V lookup: CDR1 LNHDA, CDR2 SQIVND (reference sequence). The CDR3 runs to 14 residues. The ends lost 7 bases at V and 9 bases at J; junction bases unmatched: 8.

The chain has TRBV6-1 and TRBJ1-1, with D tentatively TRBD1 (5 bases). V dropped 6 bases and J dropped 1 base, with 15 bases sitting between them. Germline CDR1 MNHNS, CDR2 SASEGT. This CDR3 is 15 amino acids long. CDR3 loop: CASSPSGKANTEAFF. CDR3 coding DNA: TGTGCCAGCAGCCCGTCAGGGAAGGCGAACACTGAAGCTTTCTTT.

This clone showed up just once. This chain joins TRBV28 and TRBJ1-4, with TRBD1 identical over 8 bases. The CDR3 extends over 16 amino acids. V lost 5 bases, J lost 8 bases, and 13 bases stayed unmatched. Looked up from germline, CDR1 is MDHEN and CDR2 is SYDVKM. The CDR3 DNA sequence: TGTGCCAGCAGTCCCGGCGAGCAGGGGGCCCAAGAAAAACTGTTTTTT. Amino acid sequence: CASSPGEQGAQEKLFF.

The chain combines TRBV28 with TRBJ1-5; 10 bases are shared with TRBD1. Germline assignment: CDR1 MDHEN and CDR2 SYDVKM. The CDR3 runs 17 residues. The trim removed 1 base at V and 4 bases at J, leaving 7 bases unmatched. Here the CDR3 reads CASSLSADRGQNQPQHF. In DNA form, the CDR3 reads TGTGCCAGCAGTTTATCCGCAGACAGGGGGCAGAATCAGCCCCAGCATTTT.

CDR3 bases: TGTGCCAGCAGTGATGGACTAGCGGGAGGTAGCGAGCAGTACTTC. Encoded protein: CASSDGLAGGSEQYF. This chain uses TRBV6-1 with TRBJ2-7; 14 bases agree with TRBD2. This CDR3 comprises 15 residues. Germline V CDR1 and CDR2: MNHNS, SASEGT. After removal of 3 bases from V and 6 bases from J, the junction contained 4 bases not matched to a gene.

The chain joins TRBV19 to TRBJ1-1, with 7 bases matching TRBD1. V shed 3 bases and J 5 bases; nucleotides not matched to a gene: 9. This CDR3 has 15 amino acids. CDR1 is LNHDA and CDR2 is SQIVND in the germline V gene (reference sequence). CDR3 protein: CASSIKHRGDTEAFF. The CDR3 bases are TGTGCCAGTAGTATTAAGCACAGGGGAGATACTGAAGCTTTCTTT.

This clone was detected only once. The rearrangement links TRBV6-1 to TRBJ2-1, with D unresolved. Trimming took off 0 bases at V and 14 bases at J, with 14 bases between the two ends. The CDR3 is 13 amino acids. In germline, CDR1 is MNHNS, CDR2 SASEGT. CDR3: CASSEAERVSEFF. The CDR3 nucleotides read TGTGCCAGCAGTGAAGCTGAGCGAGTGAGTGAGTTCTTC.

This chain links TRBV28 with TRBJ1-1; the match to TRBD1 covers 7 bases. Germline trimming cut 3 bases from V and 11 bases from J; bases unmatched to any gene: 9. CDR1 is MDHEN and CDR2 is SYDVKM in the germline V gene. CDR3 size: 13 residues. The CDR3 region is CASSFQGGLSAFF. The CDR3 DNA reads as TGTGCCAGCAGTTTCCAGGGGGGCCTGAGTGCTTTCTTT.

This clone has only one observation. In DNA, the CDR3 is TGTGCCAGCAGCCCCGGACTACTCAATAGCAATCAGCCCCAGCATTTT. Translation: CASSPGLLNSNQPQHF. The chain couples TRBV27 to TRBJ1-5; D not resolved. The CDR3 spans 16 residues. Germline loops: CDR1 MNHEY, CDR2 SMNVEV (reference sequence). V was clipped by 6 bases and J by 0 bases, with 15 bases between them.

The chain employs TRBV27 and TRBJ2-7; 7 bases map to TRBD2. Looked up from germline, CDR1 is MNHEY and CDR2 is SMNVEV (reference sequence). The CDR3 is 16 amino acids. The V segment lost 5 bases and the J segment 3 bases; nucleotides outside the gene matches: 13. The CDR3 region is CASSPLARDYLYEQYF. CDR3 in DNA: TGTGCCAGCAGTCCGCTGGCGAGGGACTACCTCTACGAGCAGTACTTC.

The chain links TRBV5-4 to TRBJ2-7; D is undetermined. The V end lost 4 bases, the J end lost 5 bases, and 13 bases lay between the germline ends. The germline V gene has CDR1 SGHNT and CDR2 YYREEE (reference sequence). The CDR3 consists of 13 residues. Written as DNA, the CDR3 is TGTGCCAGCAGCGTTCTTACAGAACACGAGCAGTACTTC. Translated: CASSVLTEHEQYF.

This clone has just a few counts. The chain carries TRBV5-6 and TRBJ1-2; D is undetermined. Trimming removed 9 bases at V and 4 bases at J, with 22 bases between. This CDR3 region has 15 residues. The V gene's germline CDR1 is SGHDT and CDR2 YYEEEE. Here the CDR3 reads CATTETGKVSYGYTF. Here the CDR3 DNA reads TGTGCCACCACTGAAACGGGGAAGGTGAGCTATGGCTACACCTTC.

This clone turned up a few times. The chain is built from TRBV5-1 and TRBJ1-2; maybe TRBD1 (6 bases). The germline V and J ends were trimmed by 2 bases and 7 bases, with 9 bases remaining between them. The germline V gene encodes CDR1 SGHRS and CDR2 YFSETQ. The CDR3 loop spans 12 amino acids. The CDR3 DNA reads as TGCGCCAGCAGCTTCACAGGGTCTGGCTACACCTTC. Residues: CASSFTGSGYTF.

This chain joins TRBV28 and TRBJ2-7, with D maybe TRBD1 (6 bases). This CDR3 contains 15 residues. The germline CDR1 and CDR2 sequences are MDHEN and SYDVKM. V was cut by 5 bases and J by 2 bases, with 16 bases left in between. The CDR3 is CASSPPPGQAYEQYF. In nucleotides, the CDR3 is TGTGCCAGCAGTCCCCCCCCGGGACAAGCCTACGAGCAGTACTTC.

The chain joins TRBV29-1 to TRBJ2-1, with 11 bases matching TRBD2. After removal of 3 bases from V and 4 bases from J, the junction contained 14 bases not matched to a gene. Germline V gene sequence: CDR1 SQVTM, CDR2 ANQGSEA. The CDR3 length is 18 residues. The CDR3 loop reads CSVDQRGGTSGHYNEQFF. The CDR3 coding sequence is TGCAGCGTTGATCAGAGGGGGGGGACTAGCGGTCATTACAATGAGCAGTTCTTC.